This T cell receptor beta chain was obtained from a study of blood T cell repertoires in COVID-19. Here immunoSEQ multiplex PCR was the method, and the copy in TCRdb shows in-frame clones only, minus some. The table records about 180,000 clones, roughly 86% of them present only once. In assigning cohorts, the study relied on participant-reported clinical history. For recovered donors of Cohort 3, there were two negative PCRs, clearance, or symptom resolution. This CDR3 is 14 amino acids long. Trimming left V 5 bases short and J 3 bases short, with 14 bases between. The V gene's germline CDR1 is MDHEN and CDR2 SYDVKM.

This receptor was obtained from a woman aged 25 to 39 who had recovered from COVID-19. This chain uses TRBV28 with TRBJ2-7; D unresolved. The source material was PBMCs or T cells enriched from blood (not recorded which). The CDR3 bases are TGTGCCAGCAGTGTGACTGGCTCCATCTACGAGCAGTACTTC. Encoded protein: CASSVTGSIYEQYF.